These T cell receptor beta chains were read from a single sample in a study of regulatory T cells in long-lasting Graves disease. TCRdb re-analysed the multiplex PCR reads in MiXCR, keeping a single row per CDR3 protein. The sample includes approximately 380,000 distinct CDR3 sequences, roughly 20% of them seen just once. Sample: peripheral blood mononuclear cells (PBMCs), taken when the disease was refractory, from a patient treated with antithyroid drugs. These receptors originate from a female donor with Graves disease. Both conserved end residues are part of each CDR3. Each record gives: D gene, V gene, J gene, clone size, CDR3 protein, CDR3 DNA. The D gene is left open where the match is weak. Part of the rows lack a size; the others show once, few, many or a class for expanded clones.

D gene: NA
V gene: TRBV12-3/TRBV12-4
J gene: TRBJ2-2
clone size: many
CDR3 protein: CASNGNTGELFF
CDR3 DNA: TGTGCCAGCAATGGAAACACCGGGGAGCTGTTTTTT

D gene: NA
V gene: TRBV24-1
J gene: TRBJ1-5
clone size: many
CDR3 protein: CATSEPVYSNQPQHF
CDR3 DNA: TGTGCCACCAGTGAACCTGTATATAGCAATCAGCCCCAGCATTTT

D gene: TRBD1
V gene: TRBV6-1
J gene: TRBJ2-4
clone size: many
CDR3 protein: CASSAAGTESLAKNIQYF
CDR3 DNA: TGTGCCAGCAGTGCAGCCGGGACAGAGAGCCTAGCCAAAAACATTCAGTACTTC

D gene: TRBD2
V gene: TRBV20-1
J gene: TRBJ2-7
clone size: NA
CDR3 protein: CSASWTSGRPWEQYF
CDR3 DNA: TGCAGTGCCTCCTGGACTAGCGGGAGGCCTTGGGAGCAGTACTTC

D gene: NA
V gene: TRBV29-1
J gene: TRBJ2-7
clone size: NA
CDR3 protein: CSVGRSPYEQYF
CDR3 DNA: TGCAGCGTTGGGCGGAGCCCCTACGAGCAGTACTTC

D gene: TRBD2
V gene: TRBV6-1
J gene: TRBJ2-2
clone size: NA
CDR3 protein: CASSVTSGKAGELFF
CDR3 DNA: TGTGCCAGCAGCGTGACTAGCGGGAAGGCCGGGGAGCTGTTTTTT

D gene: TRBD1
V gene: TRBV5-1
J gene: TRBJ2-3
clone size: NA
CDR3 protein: CASRGGQVELDTQYF
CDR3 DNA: TGCGCCAGCAGAGGGGGACAGGTCGAGCTCGATACGCAGTATTTT

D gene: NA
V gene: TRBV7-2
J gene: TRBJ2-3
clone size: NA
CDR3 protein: CASSPAPGTDTQYF
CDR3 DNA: TGTGCCAGCAGCCCGGCGCCCGGCACAGATACGCAGTATTTT

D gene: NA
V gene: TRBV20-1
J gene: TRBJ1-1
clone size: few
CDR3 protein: CSAPPPWGTEAFF
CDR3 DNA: TGCAGTGCTCCACCCCCCTGGGGCACTGAAGCTTTCTTT

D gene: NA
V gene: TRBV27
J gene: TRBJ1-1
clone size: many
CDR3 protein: CASSEYRPLNTEAFF
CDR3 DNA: TGTGCCAGCAGTGAATACAGGCCGTTGAACACTGAAGCTTTCTTT

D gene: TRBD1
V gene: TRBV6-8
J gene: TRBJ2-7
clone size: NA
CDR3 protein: CASSHRDRGLYEQYF
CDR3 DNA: TGTGCCAGCAGCCACCGGGACAGGGGGCTGTACGAGCAGTACTTC

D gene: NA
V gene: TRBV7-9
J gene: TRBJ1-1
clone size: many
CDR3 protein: CASTYPRGGEAFF
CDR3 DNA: TGTGCCAGCACCTATCCACGTGGGGGTGAAGCTTTCTTT

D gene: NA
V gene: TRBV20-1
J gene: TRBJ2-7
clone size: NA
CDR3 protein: CSAGGGTGQQYF
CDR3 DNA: TGCAGTGCTGGGGGGGGTACAGGGCAGCAGTACTTC

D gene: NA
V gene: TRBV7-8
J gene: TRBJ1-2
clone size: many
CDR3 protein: CASSLSEQGYGYTF
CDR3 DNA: TGTGCCAGCAGCTTATCGGAACAGGGCTATGGCTACACCTTC

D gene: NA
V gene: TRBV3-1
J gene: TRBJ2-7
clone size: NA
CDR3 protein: CASSQEGGQHEQYF
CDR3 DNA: TGTGCCAGCAGCCAAGAAGGGGGGCAGCATGAGCAGTACTTC

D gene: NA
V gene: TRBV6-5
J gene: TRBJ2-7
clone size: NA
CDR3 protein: CASSYRTDYEQYF
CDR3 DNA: TGTGCCAGCAGTTACCGGACGGACTACGAGCAGTACTTC

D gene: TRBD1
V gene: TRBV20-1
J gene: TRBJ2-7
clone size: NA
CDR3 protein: CSARDGTAGPISSYVQYF
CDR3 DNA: TGCAGTGCTAGAGATGGGACAGCAGGCCCTATTAGCTCCTACGTACAGTACTTC

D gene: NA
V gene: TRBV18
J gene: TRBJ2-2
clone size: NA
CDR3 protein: CASSLNPGTRGANTGELFF
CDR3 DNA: TGTGCCAGCTCACTAAATCCCGGGACTCGTGGCGCGAACACCGGGGAGCTGTTTTTT

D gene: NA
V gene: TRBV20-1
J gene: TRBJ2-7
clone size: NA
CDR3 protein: CSALTGTPYEQYF
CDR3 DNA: TGCAGTGCACTTACAGGGACCCCCTACGAGCAGTACTTC

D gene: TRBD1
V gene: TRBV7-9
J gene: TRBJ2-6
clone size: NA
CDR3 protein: CASSHRQGDFSGANVLTF
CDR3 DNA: TGTGCCAGCAGTCATAGACAGGGGGACTTCTCTGGGGCCAACGTCCTGACTTTC

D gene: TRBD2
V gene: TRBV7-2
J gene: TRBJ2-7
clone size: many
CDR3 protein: CASSSGLAGFEQYF
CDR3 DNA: TGTGCCAGCAGCTCGGGACTAGCGGGATTCGAGCAGTACTTC

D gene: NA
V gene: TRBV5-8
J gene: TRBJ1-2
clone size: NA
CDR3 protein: CASSSSVPVYGYTF
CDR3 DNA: TGTGCCAGCAGCTCCTCAGTGCCTGTCTATGGCTACACCTTC

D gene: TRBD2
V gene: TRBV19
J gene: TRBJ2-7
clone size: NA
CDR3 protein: CASSPGLAGGPWKNEQYF
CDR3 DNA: TGTGCCAGTAGTCCGGGACTAGCGGGAGGGCCATGGAAAAACGAGCAGTACTTC

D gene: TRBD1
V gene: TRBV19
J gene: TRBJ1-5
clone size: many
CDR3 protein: CASKDTGTGINQPQHF
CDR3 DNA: TGTGCCAGTAAGGATACCGGGACAGGGATTAATCAGCCCCAGCATTTT

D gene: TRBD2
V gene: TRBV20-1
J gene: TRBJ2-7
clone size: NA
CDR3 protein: CSARAPGLAGDVQYF
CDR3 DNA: TGCAGTGCTAGGGCACCGGGACTAGCGGGAGATGTGCAGTACTTC

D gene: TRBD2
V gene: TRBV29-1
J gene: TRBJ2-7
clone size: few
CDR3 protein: CSGGLAGVGEQYF
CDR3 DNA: TGCAGCGGTGGACTAGCGGGAGTGGGAGAGCAGTACTTC

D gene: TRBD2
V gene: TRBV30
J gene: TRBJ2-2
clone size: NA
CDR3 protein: CALPAQREVPGELFF
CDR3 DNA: TGTGCCCTTCCCGCCCAGCGGGAGGTCCCCGGGGAGCTGTTTTTT

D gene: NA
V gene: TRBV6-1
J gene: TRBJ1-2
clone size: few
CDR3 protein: CASTPDGRNYGYTF
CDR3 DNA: TGTGCCAGCACCCCCGACGGAAGAAACTATGGCTACACCTTC

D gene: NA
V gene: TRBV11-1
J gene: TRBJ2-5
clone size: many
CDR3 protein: CASSWRTPGGETQYF
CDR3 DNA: TGTGCCAGCAGCTGGCGGACACCAGGAGGAGAGACCCAGTACTTC

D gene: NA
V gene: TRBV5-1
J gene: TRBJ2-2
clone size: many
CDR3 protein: CASSLGESASGELFF
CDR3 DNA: TGCGCCAGCAGCTTGGGCGAGTCTGCCTCCGGGGAGCTGTTTTTT

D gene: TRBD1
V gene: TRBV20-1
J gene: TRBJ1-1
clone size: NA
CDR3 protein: CSADGQGPTEAFF
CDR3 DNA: TGCAGTGCTGACGGACAGGGCCCCACTGAAGCTTTCTTT

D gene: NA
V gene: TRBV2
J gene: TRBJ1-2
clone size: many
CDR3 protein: CASSETSDYGYTF
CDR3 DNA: TGTGCCAGCAGTGAGACAAGTGACTATGGCTACACCTTC

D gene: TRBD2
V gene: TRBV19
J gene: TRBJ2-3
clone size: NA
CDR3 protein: CASNVLAGAGDTQYF
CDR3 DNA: TGTGCCAGTAACGTTCTAGCGGGAGCTGGAGATACGCAGTATTTT

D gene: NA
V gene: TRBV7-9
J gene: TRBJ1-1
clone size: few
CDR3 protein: CASSTSGVVTEAFF
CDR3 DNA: TGTGCCAGCAGCACCTCAGGGGTGGTCACTGAAGCTTTCTTT

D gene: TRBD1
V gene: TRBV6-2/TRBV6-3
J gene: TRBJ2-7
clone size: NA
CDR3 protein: CASTPGQGIYEQYF
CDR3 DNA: TGTGCCAGCACCCCGGGACAGGGGATCTACGAGCAGTACTTC

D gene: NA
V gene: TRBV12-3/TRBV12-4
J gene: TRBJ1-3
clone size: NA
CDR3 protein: CAVRLISSGNTIYF
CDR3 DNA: TGTGCCGTAAGATTGATAAGCTCTGGAAACACCATATATTTT

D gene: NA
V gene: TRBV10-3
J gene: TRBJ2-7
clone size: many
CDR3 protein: CATTRTAGAVGEQYF
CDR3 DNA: TGTGCCACCACCCGGACAGCCGGGGCAGTTGGCGAGCAGTACTTC

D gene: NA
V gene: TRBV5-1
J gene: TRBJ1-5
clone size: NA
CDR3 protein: CASSLSGNSNQPQHF
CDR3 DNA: TGCGCCAGCAGCTTGTCAGGAAATAGCAATCAGCCCCAGCATTTT

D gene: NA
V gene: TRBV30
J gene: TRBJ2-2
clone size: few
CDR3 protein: CAWRAGGRDTGELFF
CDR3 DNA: TGTGCCTGGAGGGCTGGAGGGAGAGACACCGGGGAGCTGTTTTTT

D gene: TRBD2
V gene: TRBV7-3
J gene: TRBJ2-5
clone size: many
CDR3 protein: CVSSLEGGPWETQYF
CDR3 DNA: TGTGTCAGCAGCTTGGAGGGAGGGCCATGGGAGACCCAGTACTTC

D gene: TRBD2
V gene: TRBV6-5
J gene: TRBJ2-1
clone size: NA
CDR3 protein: CASSYGGTSGVRNNEQFF
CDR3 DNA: TGTGCCAGCAGTTACGGAGGGACTAGCGGAGTTCGCAACAATGAGCAGTTCTTC

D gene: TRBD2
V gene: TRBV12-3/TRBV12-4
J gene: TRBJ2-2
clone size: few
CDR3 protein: CASSYRDYQTGELFF
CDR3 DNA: TGTGCCAGCAGTTACCGGGACTACCAGACCGGGGAGCTGTTTTTT

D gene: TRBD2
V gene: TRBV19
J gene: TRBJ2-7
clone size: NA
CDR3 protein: CASSVTQRAGAYEQYF
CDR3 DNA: TGTGCCAGTAGTGTCACCCAGCGCGCGGGGGCCTACGAGCAGTACTTC

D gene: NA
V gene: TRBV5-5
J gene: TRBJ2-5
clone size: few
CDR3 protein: CASSWGDSAARETQYF
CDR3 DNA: TGTGCCAGCAGCTGGGGGGACAGTGCCGCGCGCGAGACCCAGTACTTC

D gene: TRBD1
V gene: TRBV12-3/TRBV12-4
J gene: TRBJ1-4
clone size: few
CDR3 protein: CASSGTGGREKLFF
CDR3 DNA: TGTGCCAGCAGTGGGACAGGGGGGCGAGAAAAACTGTTTTTT

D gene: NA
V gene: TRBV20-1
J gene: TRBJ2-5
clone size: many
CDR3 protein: CSARLPRTAQETQYF
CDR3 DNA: TGCAGTGCTAGACTCCCGCGAACAGCTCAAGAGACCCAGTACTTC

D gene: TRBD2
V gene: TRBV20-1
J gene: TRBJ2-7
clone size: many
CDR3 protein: CSAIPGLTYEQYF
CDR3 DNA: TGCAGTGCTATCCCGGGACTAACCTACGAGCAGTACTTC

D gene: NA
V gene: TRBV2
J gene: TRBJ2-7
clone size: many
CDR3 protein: CASSETSYEQYF
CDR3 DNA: TGTGCCAGCAGTGAAACGAGCTACGAGCAGTACTTC

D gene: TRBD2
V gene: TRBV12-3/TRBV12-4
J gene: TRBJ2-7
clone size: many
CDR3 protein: CASNLAGPSDEQYF
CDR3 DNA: TGTGCCAGCAACCTAGCGGGTCCTTCGGACGAGCAGTACTTC

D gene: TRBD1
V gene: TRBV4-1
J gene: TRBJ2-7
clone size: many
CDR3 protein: CASSQGHPGQGSYEQYF
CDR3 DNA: TGCGCCAGCAGCCAAGGACACCCGGGACAGGGATCCTACGAGCAGTACTTC

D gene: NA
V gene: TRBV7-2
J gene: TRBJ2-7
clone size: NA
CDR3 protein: CASSFADRTYEQYF
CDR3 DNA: TGTGCCAGCAGCTTTGCAGACCGGACTTACGAGCAGTACTTC

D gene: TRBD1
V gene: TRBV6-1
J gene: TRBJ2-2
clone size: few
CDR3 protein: CASFRGTGTNTGELFF
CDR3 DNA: TGTGCCAGCTTCCGCGGGACAGGGACGAACACCGGGGAGCTGTTTTTT

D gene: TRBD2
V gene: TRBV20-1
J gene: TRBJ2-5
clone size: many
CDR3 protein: CSAIRTSGNRVETQYF
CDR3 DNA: TGCAGTGCTATCAGGACTAGCGGGAACCGGGTAGAGACCCAGTACTTC